The clone carrying this T cell receptor (beta chain) has just a few counts. The data were obtained in a study of cytotoxic CD8 clonotypes in ibrutinib-treated CLL. The CDR3 contains 11 residues. CDR1 SNHLY and CDR2 FYNNEI come from the germline V gene. Trimming took off 10 bases at V and 9 bases at J, with 13 bases between the two ends. Clones were sequenced by immunoSEQ multiplex PCR, and TCRdb holds only the in-frame ones, with some missing. The data show roughly 200,000 clones, over 55% seen once. The chain is built from TRBV2 and TRBJ2-1; D is undetermined. The sample in question was PBMCs, obtained after 24 months of ibrutinib treatment. The origin of this receptor is a human donor with chronic lymphocytic leukemia. CDR3 protein: CATMIGFEQFF. For the CDR3, the DNA is TGTGCCACCATGATCGGGTTTGAGCAGTTCTTC.